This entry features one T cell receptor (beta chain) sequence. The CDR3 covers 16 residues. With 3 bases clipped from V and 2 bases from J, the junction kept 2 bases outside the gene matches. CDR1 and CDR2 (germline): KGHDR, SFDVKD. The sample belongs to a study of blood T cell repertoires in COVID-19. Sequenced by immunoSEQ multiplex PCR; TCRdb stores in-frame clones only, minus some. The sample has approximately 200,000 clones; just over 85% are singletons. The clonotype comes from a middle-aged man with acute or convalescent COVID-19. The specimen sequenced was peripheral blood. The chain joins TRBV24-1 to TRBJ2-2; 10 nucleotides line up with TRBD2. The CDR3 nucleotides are TGTGCCACCAGTGATCCTAGCGGGGGAAACACCGGGGAGCTGTTTTTT. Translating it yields CATSDPSGGNTGELFF.